The clone carrying this T cell receptor beta chain was seen a few times. Each CDR3 protein is one row after TCRdb ran MiXCR on the RT-PCR reads. The sample carries hundreds of thousands of distinct CDR3 sequences, less than 8% recorded once. This CDR3 region has 14 residues. V lost 5 bases and J 2 bases, leaving 13 bases between the germline ends. The germline gives CDR1 MNHEY, CDR2 SMNVEV (reference sequence). The data belong to a study of response to subunit inactivated influenza vaccine. The rearrangement uses TRBV27 and TRBJ2-7; D gene uncertain. The sequence was collected from a man between 45 and 75 years old who received an inactivated influenza vaccine. Sequenced here: PBMCs from blood, sampled about 24 months after vaccination. CDR3 coding DNA: TGTGCCAGCAGTCCGTCCGACCACCCCTACGAGCAGTACTTC. Protein sequence: CASSPSDHPYEQYF.